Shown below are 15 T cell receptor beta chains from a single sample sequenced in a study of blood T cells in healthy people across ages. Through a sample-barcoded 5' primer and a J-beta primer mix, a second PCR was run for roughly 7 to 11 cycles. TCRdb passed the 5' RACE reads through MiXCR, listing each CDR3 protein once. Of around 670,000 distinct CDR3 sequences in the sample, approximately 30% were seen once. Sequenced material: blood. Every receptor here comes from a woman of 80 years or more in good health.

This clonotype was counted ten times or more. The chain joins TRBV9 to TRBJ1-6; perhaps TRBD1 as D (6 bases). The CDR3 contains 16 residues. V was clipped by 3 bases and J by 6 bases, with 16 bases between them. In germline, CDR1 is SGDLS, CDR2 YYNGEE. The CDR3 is CASSAHRGGGNSPLHF. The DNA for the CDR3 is TGTGCCAGCAGCGCTCATCGCGGAGGGGGTAATTCACCCCTCCACTTT.

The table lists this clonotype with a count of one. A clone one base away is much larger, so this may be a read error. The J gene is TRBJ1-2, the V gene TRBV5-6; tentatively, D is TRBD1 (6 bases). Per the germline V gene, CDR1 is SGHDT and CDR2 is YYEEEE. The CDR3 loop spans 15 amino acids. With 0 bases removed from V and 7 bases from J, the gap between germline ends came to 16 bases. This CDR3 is CASSLVGGARGGYTF. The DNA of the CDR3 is TGTGCCAGCAGCTTGGTCGGGGGCGCGAGAGGTGGCTACACCTTC.

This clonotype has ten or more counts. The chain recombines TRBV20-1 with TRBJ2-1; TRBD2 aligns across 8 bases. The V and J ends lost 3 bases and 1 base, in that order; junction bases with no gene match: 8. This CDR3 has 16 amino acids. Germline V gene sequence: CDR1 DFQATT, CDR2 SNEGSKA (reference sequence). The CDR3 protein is CSASGGVSGSYNEQFF. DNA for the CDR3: TGCAGTGCTAGCGGGGGGGTGTCAGGGTCCTACAATGAGCAGTTCTTC.

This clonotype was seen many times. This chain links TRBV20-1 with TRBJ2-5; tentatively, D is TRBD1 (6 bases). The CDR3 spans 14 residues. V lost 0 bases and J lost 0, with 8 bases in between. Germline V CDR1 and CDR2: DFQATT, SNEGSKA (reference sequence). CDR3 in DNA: TGCAGTGCTAGAGAGACAGGCAACCAAGAGACCCAGTACTTC. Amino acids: CSARETGNQETQYF.

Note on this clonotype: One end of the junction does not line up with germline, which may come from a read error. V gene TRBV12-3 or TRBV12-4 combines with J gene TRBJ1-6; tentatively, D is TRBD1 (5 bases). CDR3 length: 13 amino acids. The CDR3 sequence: CACRDPTPSPLHF. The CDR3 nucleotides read TGTGCCTGCAGGGACCCAACCCCTTCACCCCTCCACTTT.

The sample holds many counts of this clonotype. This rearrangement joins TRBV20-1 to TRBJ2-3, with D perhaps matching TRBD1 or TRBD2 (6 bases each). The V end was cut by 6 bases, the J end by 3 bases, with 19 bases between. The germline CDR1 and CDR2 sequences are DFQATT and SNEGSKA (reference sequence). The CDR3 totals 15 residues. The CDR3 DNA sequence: TGCAGTGCGGAGGGGGTGAAGGGGTCAACAGATACGCAGTATTTT. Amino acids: CSAEGVKGSTDTQYF.

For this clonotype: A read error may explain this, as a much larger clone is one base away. CDR3 sequence (DNA): TGTGCCGGCAGCCCCCGGGACAGGGGGCACTTAAGCTACACCTTC. Protein: CAGSPRDRGHLSYTF. V is TRBV5-6 and J is TRBJ1-2; TRBD1 matches at 12 bases. This CDR3 region has 15 residues. Germline V gene sequence: CDR1 SGHDT, CDR2 YYEEEE. The complete variable domain, with remaining parts taken from reference TRBV5-6 and TRBJ1-2, reads DAGVTQSPTHLIKTRGQQVTLRCSPKSGHDTVSWYQQALGQGPQFIFQYYEEEERQRGNFPDRFSGHQFPNYSSELNVNALLLGDSALYLCAGSPRDRGHLSYTFGSGTRLTVV.

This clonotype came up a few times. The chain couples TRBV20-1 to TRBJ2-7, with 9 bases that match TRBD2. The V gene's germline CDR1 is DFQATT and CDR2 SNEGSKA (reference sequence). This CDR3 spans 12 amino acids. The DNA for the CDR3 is TGCAGGGTAGCGGGAGATGCCTACGAGCAGTACTTC. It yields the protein CRVAGDAYEQYF.

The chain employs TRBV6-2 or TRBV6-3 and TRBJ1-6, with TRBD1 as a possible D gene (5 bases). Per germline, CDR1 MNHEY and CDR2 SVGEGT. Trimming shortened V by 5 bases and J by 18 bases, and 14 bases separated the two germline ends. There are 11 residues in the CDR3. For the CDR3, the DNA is TGTGCCAGCAGTCGACAGTATTCCCCCCACTTT. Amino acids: CASSRQYSPHF.

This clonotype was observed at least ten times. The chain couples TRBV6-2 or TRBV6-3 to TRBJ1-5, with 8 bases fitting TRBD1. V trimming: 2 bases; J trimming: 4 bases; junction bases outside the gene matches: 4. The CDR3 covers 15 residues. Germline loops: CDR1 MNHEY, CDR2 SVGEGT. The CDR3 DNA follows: TGTGCCAGCAGTTACGGAGGGACAGGTAATCAGCCCCAGCATTTT. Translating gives CASSYGGTGNQPQHF.

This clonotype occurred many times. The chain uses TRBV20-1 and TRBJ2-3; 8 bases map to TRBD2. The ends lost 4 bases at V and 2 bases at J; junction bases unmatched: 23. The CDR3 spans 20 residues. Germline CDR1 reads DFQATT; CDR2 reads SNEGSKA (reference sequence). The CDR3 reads CSANSQWYSGGEYNTDTQYF. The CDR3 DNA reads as TGCAGTGCTAACTCCCAATGGTACAGCGGGGGCGAATATAACACAGATACGCAGTATTTT.

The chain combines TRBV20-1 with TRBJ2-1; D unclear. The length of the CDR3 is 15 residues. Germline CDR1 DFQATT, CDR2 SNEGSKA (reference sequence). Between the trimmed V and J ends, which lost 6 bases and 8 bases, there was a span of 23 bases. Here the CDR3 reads CSALPRRTPLDEQFF. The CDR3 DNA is TGCAGTGCCCTCCCCCGCAGGACCCCATTAGATGAGCAGTTCTTC.

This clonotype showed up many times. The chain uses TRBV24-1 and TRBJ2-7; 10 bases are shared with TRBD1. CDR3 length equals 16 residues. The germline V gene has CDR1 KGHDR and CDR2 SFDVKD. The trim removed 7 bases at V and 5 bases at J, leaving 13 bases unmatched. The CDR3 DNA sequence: TGTGCCACCAGCCGATCCGGGACAGGGGTATTCCACGAGCAGTACTTC. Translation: CATSRSGTGVFHEQYF.

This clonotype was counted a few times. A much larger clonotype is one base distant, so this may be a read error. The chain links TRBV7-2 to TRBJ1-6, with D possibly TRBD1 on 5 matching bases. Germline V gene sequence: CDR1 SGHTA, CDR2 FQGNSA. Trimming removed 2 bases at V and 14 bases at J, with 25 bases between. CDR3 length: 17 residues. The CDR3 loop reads CASSLRQSLDGSQALHF. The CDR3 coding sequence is TGTGCCAGCAGCTTAAGACAGAGTCTAGACGGAAGTCAGGCCCTCCACTTT.

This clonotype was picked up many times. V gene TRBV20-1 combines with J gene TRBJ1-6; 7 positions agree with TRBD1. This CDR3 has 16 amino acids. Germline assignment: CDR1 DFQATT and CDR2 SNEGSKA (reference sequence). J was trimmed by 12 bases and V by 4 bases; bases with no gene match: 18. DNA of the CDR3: TGCAGTGCTACCCAGGGGGGGGTGTTAAGTAATAAACCCCTCCACTTT. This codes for CSATQGGVLSNKPLHF.